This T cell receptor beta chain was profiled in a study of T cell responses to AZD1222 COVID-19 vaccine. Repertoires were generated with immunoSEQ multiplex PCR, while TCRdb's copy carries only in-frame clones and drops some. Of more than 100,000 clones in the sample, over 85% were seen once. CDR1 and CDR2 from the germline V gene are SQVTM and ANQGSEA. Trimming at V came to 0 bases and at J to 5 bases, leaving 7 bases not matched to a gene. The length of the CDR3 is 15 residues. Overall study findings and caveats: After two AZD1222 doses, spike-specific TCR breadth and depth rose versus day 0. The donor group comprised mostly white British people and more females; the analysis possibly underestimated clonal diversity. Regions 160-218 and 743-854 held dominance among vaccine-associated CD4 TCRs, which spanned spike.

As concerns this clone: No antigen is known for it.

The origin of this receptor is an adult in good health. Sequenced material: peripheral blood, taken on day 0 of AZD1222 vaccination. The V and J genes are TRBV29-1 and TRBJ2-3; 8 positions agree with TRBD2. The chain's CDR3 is CSVEDSGSIEDTQYF. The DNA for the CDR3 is TGCAGCGTTGAAGACAGCGGGAGTATCGAAGATACGCAGTATTTT.